These T cell receptor beta chains were read from a single sample in a study of CD8+CD57+ T cells in acquired aplastic anemia. TCRdb re-analysed the reads in MiXCR, keeping a single row per CDR3 protein. In the table there are approximately 220,000 distinct CDR3 sequences, around half of which are singletons. Sequenced sample: sorted CD4+, CD8+, or CD8+CD57+ T cells (not recorded which) from PBMCs. Every receptor here comes from a human donor with aplastic anemia. Both conserved end residues are part of each CDR3. Fields, in order: J gene, V gene, D gene, clone size, CDR3 protein, CDR3 DNA. The D gene is left open where the match is weak. Expanded clones are given a class, and other clones once, few, many or no size at all.

J gene: TRBJ1-5; V gene: TRBV7-2; D gene: -; clone size: many; CDR3 protein: CASSASRGRQPQHF; CDR3 DNA: TGTGCCAGCAGCGCGAGCAGGGGACGGCAGCCCCAGCATTTT
J gene: TRBJ2-1; V gene: TRBV9; D gene: TRBD2; clone size: many; CDR3 protein: CASSSRTSGTRNEQFF; CDR3 DNA: TGTGCCAGCAGCTCGAGGACTAGCGGGACAAGGAATGAGCAGTTCTTC
J gene: TRBJ1-1; V gene: TRBV29-1; D gene: -; clone size: -; CDR3 protein: CSVDDGNTEAFF; CDR3 DNA: TGCAGCGTTGATGATGGGAACACTGAAGCTTTCTTT
J gene: TRBJ2-5; V gene: TRBV7-9; D gene: -; clone size: many; CDR3 protein: CASSPVEGFLQETQYF; CDR3 DNA: TGTGCCAGCAGCCCCGTGGAGGGCTTCCTCCAAGAGACCCAGTACTTC
J gene: TRBJ2-1; V gene: TRBV7-9; D gene: TRBD1; clone size: few; CDR3 protein: CASSPLATGDLYNEQFF; CDR3 DNA: TGTGCCAGCAGCCCTCTCGCGACAGGGGACCTCTACAATGAGCAGTTCTTC
J gene: TRBJ2-1; V gene: TRBV24-1; D gene: -; clone size: -; CDR3 protein: CATSDRTEQFF; CDR3 DNA: TGTGCCACCAGTGACAGGACCGAGCAGTTCTTC
J gene: TRBJ2-7; V gene: TRBV28; D gene: TRBD2; clone size: -; CDR3 protein: CASSPPNWTSGRGEREQYF; CDR3 DNA: TGTGCCAGCAGTCCTCCTAATTGGACTAGCGGGAGAGGTGAGAGGGAGCAGTACTTC
J gene: TRBJ1-2; V gene: TRBV10-3; D gene: -; clone size: many; CDR3 protein: CAISDGGRGGDYGYTF; CDR3 DNA: TGTGCCATCAGTGATGGGGGTCGGGGGGGAGACTATGGCTACACCTTC
J gene: TRBJ2-4; V gene: TRBV20-1; D gene: TRBD2; clone size: many; CDR3 protein: CSASVTSGGANIQYF; CDR3 DNA: TGCAGTGCTAGTGTAACTAGCGGGGGGGCCAACATTCAGTACTTC
J gene: TRBJ1-2; V gene: TRBV6-5; D gene: TRBD1; clone size: many; CDR3 protein: CASTEGTGGNGYGYTF; CDR3 DNA: TGTGCCAGCACCGAAGGGACAGGGGGCAATGGCTATGGCTACACCTTC
J gene: TRBJ2-1; V gene: TRBV2; D gene: TRBD2; clone size: few; CDR3 protein: CASSYIPRLAGGNNEQFF; CDR3 DNA: TGTGCCAGCAGTTACATCCCGAGACTAGCGGGAGGGAACAATGAGCAGTTCTTC
J gene: TRBJ2-7; V gene: TRBV19; D gene: -; clone size: -; CDR3 protein: CASSMYSLPGEQYF; CDR3 DNA: TGTGCCAGTAGTATGTACAGTCTTCCAGGGGAGCAGTACTTC
J gene: TRBJ2-5; V gene: TRBV3-1; D gene: TRBD1; clone size: many; CDR3 protein: CASSQDYRTGRQETQYF; CDR3 DNA: TGTGCCAGCAGCCAAGATTATCGGACAGGGCGGCAAGAGACCCAGTACTTC
J gene: TRBJ2-5; V gene: TRBV12-3/TRBV12-4; D gene: -; clone size: -; CDR3 protein: CASSLQSGFQETQYF; CDR3 DNA: TGTGCCAGCAGTTTACAGTCGGGCTTCCAAGAGACCCAGTACTTC
J gene: TRBJ2-4; V gene: TRBV13; D gene: -; clone size: many; CDR3 protein: CASSLWGQNIQYF; CDR3 DNA: TGTGCCAGCAGCTTGTGGGGTCAAAACATTCAGTACTTC
J gene: TRBJ1-1; V gene: TRBV5-1; D gene: -; clone size: few; CDR3 protein: CASSLLGSGTEAFF; CDR3 DNA: TGTGCCAGCAGTTTATTAGGGTCTGGCACTGAAGCTTTCTTT
J gene: TRBJ1-5; V gene: TRBV2; D gene: TRBD1; clone size: -; CDR3 protein: CASSDSTQGAGQPQHF; CDR3 DNA: TGTGCCAGCAGTGACTCGACCCAGGGGGCAGGTCAGCCCCAGCATTTT
J gene: TRBJ1-2; V gene: TRBV15; D gene: -; clone size: many; CDR3 protein: CATSRGVQKRDYGYTF; CDR3 DNA: TGTGCCACCAGCAGAGGGGTACAGAAGAGAGACTATGGCTACACCTTC
J gene: TRBJ2-1; V gene: TRBV4-3; D gene: TRBD2; clone size: -; CDR3 protein: CASSQDRAGAYNGQFF; CDR3 DNA: TGCGCCAGCAGCCAAGATCGAGCGGGGGCCTACAATGGGCAGTTCTTC
J gene: TRBJ2-6; V gene: TRBV30; D gene: -; clone size: few; CDR3 protein: CAWRGTGANVLTF; CDR3 DNA: TGTGCCTGGAGAGGTACCGGGGCCAACGTCCTGACTTTC
J gene: TRBJ2-3; V gene: TRBV7-8; D gene: -; clone size: -; CDR3 protein: CASSLANHITDTQYF; CDR3 DNA: TGTGCCAGCAGCTTAGCGAACCATATCACAGATACGCAGTATTTT
J gene: TRBJ1-1; V gene: TRBV7-9; D gene: -; clone size: -; CDR3 protein: CASSGEPRVTEAFF; CDR3 DNA: TGTGCCAGCAGCGGAGAGCCCAGGGTCACTGAAGCTTTCTTT
J gene: TRBJ2-5; V gene: TRBV9; D gene: TRBD2; clone size: many; CDR3 protein: CASSVQGGNQETQYF; CDR3 DNA: TGTGCCAGCAGCGTCCAGGGAGGGAACCAAGAGACCCAGTACTTC
J gene: TRBJ1-2; V gene: TRBV2; D gene: -; clone size: -; CDR3 protein: CASSATGTSNYGYTF; CDR3 DNA: TGTGCCAGCAGTGCCACGGGGACGTCTAACTATGGCTACACCTTC
J gene: TRBJ2-5; V gene: TRBV15; D gene: -; clone size: -; CDR3 protein: CATSREALETQHF; CDR3 DNA: TGCGCCACCAGCAGAGAGGCGTTGGAGACCCAGCACTTC
J gene: TRBJ2-7; V gene: TRBV25-1; D gene: -; clone size: -; CDR3 protein: CASILGGRARGNEQYF; CDR3 DNA: TGTGCCAGCATCCTCGGTGGCAGGGCCCGAGGTAACGAGCAGTACTTC
J gene: TRBJ2-2; V gene: TRBV20-1; D gene: -; clone size: once; CDR3 protein: CSVVRQYTGELLF; CDR3 DNA: TGCAGTGTGGTTCGGCAGTACACCGGGGAGCTGCTTTTT
J gene: TRBJ2-2; V gene: TRBV15; D gene: TRBD2; clone size: -; CDR3 protein: CATSRDLAGGDTGELFF; CDR3 DNA: TGTGCCACCAGCAGAGATCTAGCGGGAGGGGACACCGGGGAGCTGTTTTTT
J gene: TRBJ2-5; V gene: TRBV7-2; D gene: TRBD2; clone size: -; CDR3 protein: CASGTAGGPSVETQYF; CDR3 DNA: TGTGCCAGCGGGACCGCGGGGGGGCCGAGCGTCGAGACCCAGTACTTC
J gene: TRBJ2-1; V gene: TRBV20-1; D gene: TRBD2; clone size: many; CDR3 protein: CSAPPGTSGLNEQFF; CDR3 DNA: TGCAGTGCCCCCCCGGGGACTAGCGGGTTAAATGAGCAGTTCTTC
J gene: TRBJ2-7; V gene: TRBV15; D gene: TRBD1; clone size: many; CDR3 protein: CATSREQGAQYEQYF; CDR3 DNA: TGTGCCACCAGCAGAGAACAGGGGGCTCAATACGAGCAGTACTTC
J gene: TRBJ1-1; V gene: TRBV9; D gene: -; clone size: -; CDR3 protein: CASRGTGRSEAFF; CDR3 DNA: TGTGCCAGCAGAGGAACAGGGAGATCTGAAGCTTTCTTT
J gene: TRBJ1-1; V gene: TRBV19; D gene: -; clone size: -; CDR3 protein: CASSIKAMNTEAFF; CDR3 DNA: TGTGCCAGTAGTATAAAGGCTATGAACACTGAAGCTTTCTTT
J gene: TRBJ1-5; V gene: TRBV20-1; D gene: TRBD1; clone size: few; CDR3 protein: CSATGGRFNQPQHF; CDR3 DNA: TGCAGTGCTACAGGGGGGCGGTTCAATCAGCCCCAGCATTTT
J gene: TRBJ2-3; V gene: TRBV19; D gene: -; clone size: -; CDR3 protein: CASSILDTQYF; CDR3 DNA: TGTGCCAGTAGTATACTCGATACGCAGTATTTT
J gene: TRBJ2-1; V gene: TRBV28; D gene: TRBD1; clone size: -; CDR3 protein: CASETGTGVNEQFF; CDR3 DNA: TGTGCCAGCGAAACCGGGACAGGGGTGAATGAGCAGTTCTTC
J gene: TRBJ2-1; V gene: TRBV20-1; D gene: -; clone size: -; CDR3 protein: CSASSGTPSYNEQFF; CDR3 DNA: TGCAGTGCTAGCTCCGGGACACCCTCCTACAATGAGCAGTTCTTC
J gene: TRBJ2-7; V gene: TRBV6-1; D gene: TRBD2; clone size: many; CDR3 protein: CASSEIAGGGGEQYF; CDR3 DNA: TGTGCCAGCAGTGAGATAGCGGGAGGAGGGGGCGAGCAGTACTTC
J gene: TRBJ2-5; V gene: TRBV24-1; D gene: -; clone size: -; CDR3 protein: CATSETPDRDKTQYF; CDR3 DNA: TGTGCCACCAGTGAAACACCGGACCGTGACAAGACCCAGTACTTC
J gene: TRBJ2-7; V gene: TRBV20-1; D gene: TRBD2; clone size: -; CDR3 protein: CSALGLAGGSYEQYF; CDR3 DNA: TGCAGTGCCCTGGGACTAGCGGGGGGAAGTTACGAGCAGTACTTC
J gene: TRBJ1-5; V gene: TRBV10-3; D gene: -; clone size: once; CDR3 protein: CAISESGGGSNQPQHF; CDR3 DNA: TGTGCCATCAGTGAGTCCGGAGGGGGTAGCAATCAGCCCCAGCATTTT
J gene: TRBJ2-2; V gene: TRBV20-1; D gene: -; clone size: -; CDR3 protein: CSARASGRSNTGELFF; CDR3 DNA: TGCAGTGCTAGAGCCAGCGGGCGATCGAACACCGGGGAGCTGTTTTTT
J gene: TRBJ2-1; V gene: TRBV9; D gene: -; clone size: many; CDR3 protein: CASSPGPQAPYNEQFF; CDR3 DNA: TGTGCCAGCAGCCCAGGGCCCCAGGCACCCTACAATGAGCAGTTCTTC
J gene: TRBJ2-1; V gene: TRBV7-3; D gene: TRBD2; clone size: many; CDR3 protein: CASSFGTSGSQHEQFF; CDR3 DNA: TGTGCCAGCAGCTTTGGGACTAGCGGGAGTCAACATGAGCAGTTCTTC
J gene: TRBJ1-1; V gene: TRBV4-3; D gene: -; clone size: many; CDR3 protein: CASSQDGPNTEAFF; CDR3 DNA: TGCGCCAGCAGCCAAGACGGGCCGAACACTGAAGCTTTCTTT
J gene: TRBJ1-4; V gene: TRBV20-1; D gene: -; clone size: many; CDR3 protein: CSARDFRLGNEKLFF; CDR3 DNA: TGCAGTGCTAGAGACTTTCGTCTCGGTAATGAAAAACTGTTTTTT
J gene: TRBJ2-5; V gene: TRBV2; D gene: TRBD1; clone size: many; CDR3 protein: CASSKDRGRWETQYF; CDR3 DNA: TGTGCCAGCAGCAAGGACAGGGGGCGCTGGGAGACCCAGTACTTC
J gene: TRBJ1-2; V gene: TRBV12-3/TRBV12-4; D gene: TRBD1; clone size: many; CDR3 protein: CASSPTGAHGYTF; CDR3 DNA: TGTGCCAGCAGTCCGACAGGGGCGCACGGCTACACCTTC
J gene: TRBJ1-2; V gene: TRBV6-1; D gene: -; clone size: -; CDR3 protein: CASSEGPWTDYGYTF; CDR3 DNA: TGTGCCAGCAGCGAGGGACCGTGGACAGACTATGGCTACACCTTC
J gene: TRBJ1-2; V gene: TRBV12-3/TRBV12-4; D gene: -; clone size: -; CDR3 protein: CASAKGRGYTF; CDR3 DNA: TGTGCCAGCGCCAAAGGGCGGGGCTACACCTTC